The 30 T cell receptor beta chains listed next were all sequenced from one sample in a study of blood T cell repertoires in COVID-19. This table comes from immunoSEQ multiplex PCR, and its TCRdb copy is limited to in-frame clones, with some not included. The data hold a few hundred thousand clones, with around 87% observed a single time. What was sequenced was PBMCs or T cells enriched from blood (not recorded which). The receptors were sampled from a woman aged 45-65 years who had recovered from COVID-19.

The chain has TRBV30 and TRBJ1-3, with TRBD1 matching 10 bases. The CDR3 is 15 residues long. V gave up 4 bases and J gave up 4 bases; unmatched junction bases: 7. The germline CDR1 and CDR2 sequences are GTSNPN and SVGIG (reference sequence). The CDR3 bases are TGTGCCTGGACGACCGGGACAGGGGTCGGAAACACCATATATTTT. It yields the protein CAWTTGTGVGNTIYF.

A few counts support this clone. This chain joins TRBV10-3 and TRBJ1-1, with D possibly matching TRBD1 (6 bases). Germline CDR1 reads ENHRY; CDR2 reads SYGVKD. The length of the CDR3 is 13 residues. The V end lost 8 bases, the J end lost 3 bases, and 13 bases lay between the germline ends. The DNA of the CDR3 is TGTGCCATCGCCTCTGGGGGCGACACTGAAGCTTTCTTT. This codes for CAIASGGDTEAFF.

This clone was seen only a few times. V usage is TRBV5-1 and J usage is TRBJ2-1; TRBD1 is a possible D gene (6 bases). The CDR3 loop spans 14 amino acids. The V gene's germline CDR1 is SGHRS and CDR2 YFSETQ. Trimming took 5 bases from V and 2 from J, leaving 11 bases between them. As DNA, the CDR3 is TGCGCCAGCAGAGGACAGTCTACCTACAATGAGCAGTTCTTC. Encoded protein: CASRGQSTYNEQFF.

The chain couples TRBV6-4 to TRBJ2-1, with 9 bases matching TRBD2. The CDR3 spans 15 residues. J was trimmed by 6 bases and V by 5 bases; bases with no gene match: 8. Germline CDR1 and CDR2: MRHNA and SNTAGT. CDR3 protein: CASSSGTSFFNEQFF. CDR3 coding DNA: TGTGCCAGCAGTTCCGGGACTAGCTTTTTCAATGAGCAGTTCTTC.

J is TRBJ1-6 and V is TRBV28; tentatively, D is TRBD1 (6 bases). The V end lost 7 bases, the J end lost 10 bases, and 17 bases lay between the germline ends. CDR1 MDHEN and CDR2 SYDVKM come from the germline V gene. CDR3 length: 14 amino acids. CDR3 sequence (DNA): TGTGCCAGCACTCCGCGGGGGCGAAGGTCACCCCTCCACTTT. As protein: CASTPRGRRSPLHF.

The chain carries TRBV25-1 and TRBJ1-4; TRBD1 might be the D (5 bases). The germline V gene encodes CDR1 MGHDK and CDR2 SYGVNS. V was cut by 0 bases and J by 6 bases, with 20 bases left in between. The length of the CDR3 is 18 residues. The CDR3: CASSEYRGAGRRDEKLFF. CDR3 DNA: TGTGCCAGCAGTGAATATCGTGGGGCAGGGAGGAGAGATGAAAAACTGTTTTTT.

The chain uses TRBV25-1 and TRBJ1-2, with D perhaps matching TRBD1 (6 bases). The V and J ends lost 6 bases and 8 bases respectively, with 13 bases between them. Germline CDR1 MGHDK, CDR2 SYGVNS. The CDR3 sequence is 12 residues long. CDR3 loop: CASRSGDRGYTF. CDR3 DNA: TGTGCCAGCAGGTCAGGGGATCGCGGCTACACCTTC.

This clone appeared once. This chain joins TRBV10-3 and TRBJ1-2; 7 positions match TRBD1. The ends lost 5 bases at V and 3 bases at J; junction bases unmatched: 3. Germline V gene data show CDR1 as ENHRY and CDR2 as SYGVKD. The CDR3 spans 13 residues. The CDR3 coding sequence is TGTGCCATCAGTACGGGACAGCACTATGGCTACACCTTC. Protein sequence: CAISTGQHYGYTF.

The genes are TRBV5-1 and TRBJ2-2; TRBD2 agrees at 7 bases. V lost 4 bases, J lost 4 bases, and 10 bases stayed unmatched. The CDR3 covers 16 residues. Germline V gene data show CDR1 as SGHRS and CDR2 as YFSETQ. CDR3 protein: CASSPRLAMSTGELFF. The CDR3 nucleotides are TGCGCCAGCAGCCCGAGACTAGCTATGAGCACCGGGGAGCTGTTTTTT.

The CDR3: CASSLDLGRAEAFF. The CDR3 DNA is TGTGCCAGCAGCTTAGATCTAGGCAGGGCTGAAGCTTTCTTT. The chain couples TRBV7-2 to TRBJ1-1; weak D call: TRBD1 (5 bases). The V gene lost 1 base and the J gene lost 6 bases, with 12 bases spanning the gap. CDR1 SGHTA and CDR2 FQGNSA come from the germline V gene. This CDR3 region has 14 residues.

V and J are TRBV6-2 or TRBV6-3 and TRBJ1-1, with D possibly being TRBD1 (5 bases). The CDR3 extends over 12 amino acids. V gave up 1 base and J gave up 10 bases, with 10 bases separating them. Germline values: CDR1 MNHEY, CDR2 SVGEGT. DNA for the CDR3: TGTGCCAGCAGTTACTTCTCCACAGGAGCTTTCTTT. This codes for CASSYFSTGAFF.

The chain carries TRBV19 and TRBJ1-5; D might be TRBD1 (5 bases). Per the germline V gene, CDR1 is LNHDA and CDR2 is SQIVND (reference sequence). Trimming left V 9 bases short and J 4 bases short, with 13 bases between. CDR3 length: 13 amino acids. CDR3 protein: CASHDSPNQPQHF. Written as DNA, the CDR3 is TGTGCCAGCCACGACAGTCCTAATCAGCCCCAGCATTTT. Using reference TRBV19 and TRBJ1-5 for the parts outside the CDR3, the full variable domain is DGGITQSPKYLFRKEGQNVTLSCEQNLNHDAMYWYRQDPGQGLRLIYYSQIVNDFQKGDIAEGYSVSREKKESFPLTVTSAQKNPTAFYLCASHDSPNQPQHFGDGTRLSIL.

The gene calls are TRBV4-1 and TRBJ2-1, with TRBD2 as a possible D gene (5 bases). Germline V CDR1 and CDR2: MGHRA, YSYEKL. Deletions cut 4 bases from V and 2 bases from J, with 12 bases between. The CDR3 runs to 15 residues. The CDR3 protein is CASSLGSFTYNEQFF. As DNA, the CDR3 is TGCGCCAGCAGCCTTGGGAGTTTCACCTACAATGAGCAGTTCTTC.

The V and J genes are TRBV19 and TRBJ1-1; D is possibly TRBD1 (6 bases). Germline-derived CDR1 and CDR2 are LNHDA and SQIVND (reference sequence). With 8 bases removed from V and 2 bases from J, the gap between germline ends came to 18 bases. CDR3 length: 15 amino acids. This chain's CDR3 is CASGRDGTFNTEAFF. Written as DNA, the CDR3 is TGTGCCAGTGGACGAGACGGGACATTTAACACTGAAGCTTTCTTT. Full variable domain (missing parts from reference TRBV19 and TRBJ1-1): DGGITQSPKYLFRKEGQNVTLSCEQNLNHDAMYWYRQDPGQGLRLIYYSQIVNDFQKGDIAEGYSVSREKKESFPLTVTSAQKNPTAFYLCASGRDGTFNTEAFFGQGTRLTVV.

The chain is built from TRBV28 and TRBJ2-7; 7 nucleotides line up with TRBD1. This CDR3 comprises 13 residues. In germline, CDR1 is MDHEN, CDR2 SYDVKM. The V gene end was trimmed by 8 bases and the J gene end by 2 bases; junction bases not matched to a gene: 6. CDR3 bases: TGTGCCAGCGCCCTGGACAGGACCTACGAGCAGTACTTC. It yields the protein CASALDRTYEQYF.

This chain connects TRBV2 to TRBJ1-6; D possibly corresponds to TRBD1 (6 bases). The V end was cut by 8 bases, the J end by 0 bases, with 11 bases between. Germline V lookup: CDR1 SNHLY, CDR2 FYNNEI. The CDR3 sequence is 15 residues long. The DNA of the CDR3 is TGTGCCAGCCGGACAGCAACCTCCTATAATTCACCCCTCCACTTT. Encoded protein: CASRTATSYNSPLHF.

The CDR3 DNA sequence: TGTGCCAGCAGTTTTCCGTCCAGGGACGAGCAGTACTTC. It is translated as CASSFPSRDEQYF. This chain joins TRBV28 and TRBJ2-7; D might be TRBD1 (5 bases). V dropped 3 bases and J dropped 5 bases, with 11 bases sitting between them. Germline V gene sequence: CDR1 MDHEN, CDR2 SYDVKM. This CDR3 contains 13 residues.

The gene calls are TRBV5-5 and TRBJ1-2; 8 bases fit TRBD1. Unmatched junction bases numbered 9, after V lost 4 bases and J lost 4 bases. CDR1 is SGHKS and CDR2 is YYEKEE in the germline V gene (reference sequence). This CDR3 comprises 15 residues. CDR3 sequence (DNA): TGTGCCAGCAGCCTACAGGGGGGACAGCTCTATGGCTACACCTTC. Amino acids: CASSLQGGQLYGYTF. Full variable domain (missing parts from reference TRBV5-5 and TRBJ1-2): DAGVTQSPTHLIKTRGQQVTLRCSPISGHKSVSWYQQVLGQGPQFIFQYYEKEERGRGNFPDRFSARQFPNYSSELNVNALLLGDSALYLCASSLQGGQLYGYTFGSGTRLTVV.

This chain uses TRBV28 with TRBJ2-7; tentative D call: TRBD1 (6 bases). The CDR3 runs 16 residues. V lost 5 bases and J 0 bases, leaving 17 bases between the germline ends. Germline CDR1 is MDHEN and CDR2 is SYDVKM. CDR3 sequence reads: CASSPTGTTSSYEQYF. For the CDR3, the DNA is TGTGCCAGCAGTCCTACGGGGACAACTAGCTCCTACGAGCAGTACTTC.

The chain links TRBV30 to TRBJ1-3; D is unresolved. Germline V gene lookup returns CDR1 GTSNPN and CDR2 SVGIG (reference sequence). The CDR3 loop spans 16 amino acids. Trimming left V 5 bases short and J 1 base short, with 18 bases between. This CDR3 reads CAWAEEGFGSGNTIYF. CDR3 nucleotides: TGTGCCTGGGCGGAGGAGGGTTTTGGGTCTGGAAACACCATATATTTT.

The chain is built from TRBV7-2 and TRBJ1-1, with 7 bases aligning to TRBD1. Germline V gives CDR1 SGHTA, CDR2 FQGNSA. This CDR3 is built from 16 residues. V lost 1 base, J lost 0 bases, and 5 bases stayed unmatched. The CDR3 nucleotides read TGTGCCAGCAGCTTAGAAGGGACAGTCATGAACACTGAAGCTTTCTTT. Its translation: CASSLEGTVMNTEAFF.

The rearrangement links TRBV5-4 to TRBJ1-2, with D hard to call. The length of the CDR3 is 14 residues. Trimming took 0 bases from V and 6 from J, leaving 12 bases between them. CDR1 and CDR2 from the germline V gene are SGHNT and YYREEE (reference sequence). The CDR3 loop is CASSLVGPPNGYTF. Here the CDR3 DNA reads TGTGCCAGCAGCTTGGTCGGTCCTCCTAATGGCTACACCTTC.

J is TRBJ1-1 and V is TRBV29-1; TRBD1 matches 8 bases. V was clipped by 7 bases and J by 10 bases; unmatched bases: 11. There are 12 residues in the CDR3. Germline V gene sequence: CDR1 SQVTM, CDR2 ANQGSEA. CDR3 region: CSAQGQDVRAFF. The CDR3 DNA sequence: TGCAGCGCCCAGGGACAGGACGTTAGAGCTTTCTTT.

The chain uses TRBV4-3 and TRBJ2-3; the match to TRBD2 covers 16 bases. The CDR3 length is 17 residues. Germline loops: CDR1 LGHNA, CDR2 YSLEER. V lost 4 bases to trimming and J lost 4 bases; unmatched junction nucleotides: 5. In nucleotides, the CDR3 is TGCGCCAGCAGCCCCCGAGGGACTAGCGGGGGGGCAGATACGCAGTATTTT. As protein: CASSPRGTSGGADTQYF.

CDR3 in amino acids: CASSPQTGARAEAFF. The CDR3 DNA is TGTGCCAGCAGCCCACAGACAGGGGCGAGGGCTGAAGCTTTCTTT. The chain combines TRBV7-9 with TRBJ1-1, with 8 bases lining up with TRBD1. The ends lost 5 bases at V and 6 bases at J; junction bases unmatched: 11. Germline-derived CDR1 and CDR2 are SEHNR and FQNEAQ (reference sequence). There are 15 residues in the CDR3.

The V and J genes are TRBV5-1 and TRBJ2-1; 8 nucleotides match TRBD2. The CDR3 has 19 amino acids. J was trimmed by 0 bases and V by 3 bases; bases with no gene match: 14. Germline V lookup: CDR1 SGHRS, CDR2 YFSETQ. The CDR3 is CASSSLFRGGLSSYNEQFF. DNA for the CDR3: TGCGCCAGCAGCTCGCTCTTCCGCGGGGGGCTGAGCTCCTACAATGAGCAGTTCTTC.

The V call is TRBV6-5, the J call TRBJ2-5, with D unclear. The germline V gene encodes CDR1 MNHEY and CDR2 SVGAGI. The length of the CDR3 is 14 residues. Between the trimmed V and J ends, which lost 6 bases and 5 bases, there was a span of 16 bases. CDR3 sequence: CASRTLLRLETQYF. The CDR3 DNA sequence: TGTGCCAGCAGAACCTTACTCCGGTTGGAGACCCAGTACTTC.

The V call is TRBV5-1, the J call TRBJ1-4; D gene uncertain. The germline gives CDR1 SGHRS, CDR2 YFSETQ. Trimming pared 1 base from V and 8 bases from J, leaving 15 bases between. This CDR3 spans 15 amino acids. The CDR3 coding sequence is TGCGCCAGCAGCTTGCAGCCTCCCGCGGGGGAAAAACTGTTTTTT. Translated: CASSLQPPAGEKLFF. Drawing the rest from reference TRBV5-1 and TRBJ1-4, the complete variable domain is KAGVTQTPRYLIKTRGQQVTLSCSPISGHRSVSWYQQTPGQGLQFLFEYFSETQRNKGNFPGRFSGRQFSNSRSEMNVSTLELGDSALYLCASSLQPPAGEKLFFGSGTQLSVL.

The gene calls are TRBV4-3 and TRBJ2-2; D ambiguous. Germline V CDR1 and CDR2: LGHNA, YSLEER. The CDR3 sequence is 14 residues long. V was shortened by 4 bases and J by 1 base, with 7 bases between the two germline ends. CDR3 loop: CASSPLENTGELFF. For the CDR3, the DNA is TGCGCCAGCAGCCCCTTAGAGAACACCGGGGAGCTGTTTTTT.

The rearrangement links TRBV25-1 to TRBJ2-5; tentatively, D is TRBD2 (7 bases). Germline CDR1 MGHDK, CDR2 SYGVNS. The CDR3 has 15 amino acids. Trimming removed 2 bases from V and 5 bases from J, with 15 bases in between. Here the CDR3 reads CASSERGGLSETQYF. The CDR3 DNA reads TGTGCCAGCAGTGAAAGGGGGGGACTCTCGGAGACCCAGTACTTC. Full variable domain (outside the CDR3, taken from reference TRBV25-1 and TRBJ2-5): EADIYQTPRYLVIGTGKKITLECSQTMGHDKMYWYQQDPGMELHLIHYSYGVNSTEKGDLSSESTVSRIRTEHFPLTLESARPSHTSQYLCASSERGGLSETQYFGPGTRLLVL.